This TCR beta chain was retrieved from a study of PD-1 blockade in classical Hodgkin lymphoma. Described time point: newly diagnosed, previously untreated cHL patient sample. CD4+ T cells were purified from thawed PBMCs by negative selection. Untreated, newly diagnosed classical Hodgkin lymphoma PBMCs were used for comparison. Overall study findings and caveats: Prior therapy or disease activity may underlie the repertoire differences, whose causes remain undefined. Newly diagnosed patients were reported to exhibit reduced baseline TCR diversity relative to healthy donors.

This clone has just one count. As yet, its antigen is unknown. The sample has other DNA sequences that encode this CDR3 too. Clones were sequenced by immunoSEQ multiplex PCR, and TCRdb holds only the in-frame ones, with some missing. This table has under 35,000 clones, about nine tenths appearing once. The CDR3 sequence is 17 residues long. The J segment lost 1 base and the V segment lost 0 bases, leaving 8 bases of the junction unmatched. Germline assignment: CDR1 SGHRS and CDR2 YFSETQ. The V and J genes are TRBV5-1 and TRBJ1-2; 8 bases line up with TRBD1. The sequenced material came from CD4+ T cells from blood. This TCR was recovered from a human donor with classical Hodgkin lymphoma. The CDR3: CASSLAGQGVGNYGYTF. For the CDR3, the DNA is TGCGCCAGCAGCTTGGCCGGACAGGGAGTAGGTAACTATGGCTACACCTTC.